This T cell receptor beta chain was profiled in a study of shared clonotypes between healthy human individuals. This CDR3 comprises 14 residues. In germline, CDR1 is SGHVS, CDR2 FQNEAQ. Trimming left V 5 bases short and J 4 bases short, with 12 bases between. With respect to this clone: Its target is unknown. The sample contains more than one DNA sequence encoding this CDR3.

Study-wide results and limits: Rarefaction showed that sequencing of sorted subsets was incomplete (despite large depth).

TCRdb's table, derived via immunoSEQ multiplex PCR, lists solely in-frame clones and lacks some. The sample lists hundreds of thousands of clones; roughly 70% were seen once. The J gene is TRBJ1-3, the V gene TRBV7-8; possibly TRBD1 for D (5 bases). The source material was memory CD4+ T cells sorted from blood. Subset in this sample: CD45RA-negative fraction. The receptor comes from a woman aged 25-40 years in good health. The CDR3, as DNA: TGTGCCAGCAGCCGTCAGGGATCCGGAAACACCATATATTTT. As protein: CASSRQGSGNTIYF. Using reference TRBV7-8 and TRBJ1-3 for the parts outside the CDR3, the full variable domain is GAGVSQSPRYKVAKRGQDVALRCDPISGHVSLFWYQQALGQGPEFLTYFQNEAQLDKSGLPSDRFFAERPEGSVSTLKIQRTQQEDSAVYLCASSRQGSGNTIYFGEGSWLTVV.